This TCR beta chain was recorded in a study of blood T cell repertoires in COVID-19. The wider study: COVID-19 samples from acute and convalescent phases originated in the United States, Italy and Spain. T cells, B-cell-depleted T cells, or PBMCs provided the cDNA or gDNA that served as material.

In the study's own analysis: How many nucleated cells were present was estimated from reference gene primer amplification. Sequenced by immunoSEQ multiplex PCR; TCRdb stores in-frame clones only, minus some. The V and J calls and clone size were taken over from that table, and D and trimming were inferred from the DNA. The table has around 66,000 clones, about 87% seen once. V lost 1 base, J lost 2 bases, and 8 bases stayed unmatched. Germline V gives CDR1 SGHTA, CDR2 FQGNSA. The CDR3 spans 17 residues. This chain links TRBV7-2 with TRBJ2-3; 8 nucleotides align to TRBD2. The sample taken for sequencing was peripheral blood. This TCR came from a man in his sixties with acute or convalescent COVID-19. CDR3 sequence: CASSLDWTGGYTDTQYF. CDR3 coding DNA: TGTGCCAGCAGCTTAGATTGGACGGGGGGGTACACAGATACGCAGTATTTT.